The entry below gives a single TCR beta chain sequence along with its context. Its antigen is not identified. The data were obtained in a study of OX40 agonist ivuxolimab in advanced cancers. At the level of the study: Prior therapy, whether anti-PD-1, anti-PD-L1 or anti-CTLA-4, was allowed, and approximately 40% had some.

Study observations and caveats: The average count of expanded clones was higher among CD8+ T cells than among CD4+.

The protocol was immunoSEQ multiplex PCR, while the TCRdb copy is restricted to in-frame clones and leaves out a portion. The table has 50,000 to 65,000 clones, nearly 90% seen once. The clonotype comes from an adult with an advanced solid tumor such as melanoma, head and neck, liver or kidney cancer. The material was CD4+ or CD8+ T cells sorted from blood, obtained in a trial of the OX40 agonist ivuxolimab.

CDR3 in amino acids: CASSSSAGNEQFF. The CDR3 DNA sequence: TGTGCCAGCAGCTCTAGTGCAGGCAATGAGCAGTTCTTC. The chain couples TRBV11-2 to TRBJ2-1; D gene ambiguous. CDR1 is SGHAT and CDR2 is FQNNGV in the germline V gene. The CDR3 length is 13 residues. Trimming cost V 4 bases and J 6 bases, with 10 bases left between them.